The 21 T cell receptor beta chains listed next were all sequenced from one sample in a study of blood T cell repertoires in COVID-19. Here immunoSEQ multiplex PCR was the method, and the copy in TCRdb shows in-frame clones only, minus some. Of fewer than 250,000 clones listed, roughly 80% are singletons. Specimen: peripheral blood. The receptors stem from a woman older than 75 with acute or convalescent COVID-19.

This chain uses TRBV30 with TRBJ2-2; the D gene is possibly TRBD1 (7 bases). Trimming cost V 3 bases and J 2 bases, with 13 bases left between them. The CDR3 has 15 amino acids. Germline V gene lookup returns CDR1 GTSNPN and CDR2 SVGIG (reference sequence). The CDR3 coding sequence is TGTGCCTGGAGGGAGGGACAGATTAACACCGGGGAGCTGTTTTTT. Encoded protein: CAWREGQINTGELFF.

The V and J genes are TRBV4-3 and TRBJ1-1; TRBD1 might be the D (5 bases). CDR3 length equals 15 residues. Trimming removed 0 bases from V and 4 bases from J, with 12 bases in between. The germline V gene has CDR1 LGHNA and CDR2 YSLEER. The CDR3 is CASSQDRLGGTEAFF. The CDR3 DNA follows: TGCGCCAGCAGCCAAGATCGCTTGGGGGGCACTGAAGCTTTCTTT.

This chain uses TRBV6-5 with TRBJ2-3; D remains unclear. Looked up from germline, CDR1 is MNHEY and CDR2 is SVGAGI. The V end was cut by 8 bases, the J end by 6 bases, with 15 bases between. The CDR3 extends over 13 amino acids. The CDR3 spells CASCFVRWDTQYF. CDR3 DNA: TGTGCCAGCTGTTTTGTCCGGTGGGATACGCAGTATTTT.

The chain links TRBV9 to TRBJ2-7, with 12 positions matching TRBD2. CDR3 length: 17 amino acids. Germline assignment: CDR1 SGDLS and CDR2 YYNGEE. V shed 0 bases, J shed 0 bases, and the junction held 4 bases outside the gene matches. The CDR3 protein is CASSVAPTSGSSYEQYF. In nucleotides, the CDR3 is TGTGCCAGCAGCGTAGCCCCGACTAGCGGGAGCTCCTACGAGCAGTACTTC. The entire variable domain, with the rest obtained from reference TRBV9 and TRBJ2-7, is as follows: DSGVTQTPKHLITATGQRVTLRCSPRSGDLSVYWYQQSLDQGLQFLIQYYNGEERAKGNILERFSAQQFPDLHSELNLSSLELGDSALYFCASSVAPTSGSSYEQYFGPGTRLTVT.

Here the CDR3 DNA reads TGTGCCAGCAGCCAAGAGTTGACAGGGGCCCACGAAGGCTACACCTTC. Translated: CASSQELTGAHEGYTF. This chain connects TRBV3-1 (or the pseudogene TRBV3-2) to TRBJ1-2, with 8 bases fitting TRBD1. This CDR3 contains 16 residues. The V gene end was trimmed by 0 bases and the J gene end by 8 bases; junction bases not matched to a gene: 11. Germline V gene lookup returns CDR1 LGHDT and CDR2 YNNKEL (reference sequence).

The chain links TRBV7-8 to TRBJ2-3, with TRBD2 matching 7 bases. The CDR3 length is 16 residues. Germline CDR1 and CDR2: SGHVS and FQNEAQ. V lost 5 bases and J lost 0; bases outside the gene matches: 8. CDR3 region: CASSLLTSSSTDTQYF. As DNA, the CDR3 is TGTGCCAGCAGCCTCCTGACTAGCTCTAGCACAGATACGCAGTATTTT.

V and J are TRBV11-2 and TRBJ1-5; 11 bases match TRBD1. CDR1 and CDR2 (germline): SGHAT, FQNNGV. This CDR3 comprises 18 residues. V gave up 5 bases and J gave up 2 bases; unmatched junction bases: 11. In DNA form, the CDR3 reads TGTGCCAGCAGCGAAACCGGGACAGGGGGTTTTGGCAATCAGCCCCAGCATTTT. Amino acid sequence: CASSETGTGGFGNQPQHF. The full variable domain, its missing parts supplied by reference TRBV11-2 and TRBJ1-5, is EAGVAQSPRYKIIEKRQSVAFWCNPISGHATLYWYQQILGQGPKLLIQFQNNGVVDDSQLPKDRFSAERLKGVDSTLKIQPAKLEDSAVYLCASSETGTGGFGNQPQHFGDGTRLSIL.

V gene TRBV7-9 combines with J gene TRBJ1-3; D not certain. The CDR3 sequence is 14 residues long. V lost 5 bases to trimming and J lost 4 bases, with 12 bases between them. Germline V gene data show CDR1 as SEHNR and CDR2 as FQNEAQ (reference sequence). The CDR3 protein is CASSDQAQGNTIYF. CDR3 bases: TGTGCCAGCAGCGATCAAGCGCAAGGAAACACCATATATTTT. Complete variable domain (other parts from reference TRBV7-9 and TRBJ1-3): DTGVSQNPRHKITKRGQNVTFRCDPISEHNRLYWYRQTLGQGPEFLTYFQNEAQLEKSRLLSDRFSAERPKGSFSTLEIQRTEQGDSAMYLCASSDQAQGNTIYFGEGSWLTVV.

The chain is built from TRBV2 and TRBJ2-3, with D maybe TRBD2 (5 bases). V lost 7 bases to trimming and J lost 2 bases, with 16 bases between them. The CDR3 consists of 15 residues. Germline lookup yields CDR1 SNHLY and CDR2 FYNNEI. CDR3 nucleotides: TGTGCCAGCAACGGGCTAGCCACTCCCACAGATACGCAGTATTTT. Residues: CASNGLATPTDTQYF.

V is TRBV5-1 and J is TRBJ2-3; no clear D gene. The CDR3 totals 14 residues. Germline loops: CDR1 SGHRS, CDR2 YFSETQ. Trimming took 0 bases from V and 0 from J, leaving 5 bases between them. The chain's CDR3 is CASSLERSTDTQYF. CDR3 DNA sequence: TGCGCCAGCAGCTTGGAACGGAGCACAGATACGCAGTATTTT.

CDR3 residues: CASTDDRSSYNEQFF. CDR3 bases: TGTGCCAGCACAGACGACAGGAGCTCCTACAATGAGCAGTTCTTC. The rearrangement joins TRBV2 to TRBJ2-1; a weak D match, TRBD1 (6 bases). Germline loops: CDR1 SNHLY, CDR2 FYNNEI. V lost 7 bases, J lost 0 bases, and 13 bases lay in between. This CDR3 comprises 15 residues.

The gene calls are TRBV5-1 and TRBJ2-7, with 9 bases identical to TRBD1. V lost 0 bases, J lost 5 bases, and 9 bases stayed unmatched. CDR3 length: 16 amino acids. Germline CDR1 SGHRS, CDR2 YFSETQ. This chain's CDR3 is CASSLGAGQGRNEQYF. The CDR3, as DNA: TGCGCCAGCAGCTTGGGCGCGGGACAGGGTAGAAACGAGCAGTACTTC.

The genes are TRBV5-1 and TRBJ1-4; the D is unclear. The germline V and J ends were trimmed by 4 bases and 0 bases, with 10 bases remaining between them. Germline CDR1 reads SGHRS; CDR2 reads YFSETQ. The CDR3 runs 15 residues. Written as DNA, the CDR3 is TGCGCCAGCAGCACAGTCCCTGCAACTAATGAAAAACTGTTTTTT. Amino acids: CASSTVPATNEKLFF. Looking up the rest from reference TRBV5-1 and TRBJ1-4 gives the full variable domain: KAGVTQTPRYLIKTRGQQVTLSCSPISGHRSVSWYQQTPGQGLQFLFEYFSETQRNKGNFPGRFSGRQFSNSRSEMNVSTLELGDSALYLCASSTVPATNEKLFFGSGTQLSVL.

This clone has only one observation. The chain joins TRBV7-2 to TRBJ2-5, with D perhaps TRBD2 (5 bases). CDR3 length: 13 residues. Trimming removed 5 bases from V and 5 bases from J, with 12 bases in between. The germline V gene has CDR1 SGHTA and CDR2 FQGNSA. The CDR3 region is CASSPTGGETQYF. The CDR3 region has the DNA TGTGCCAGCAGCCCTACGGGCGGGGAGACCCAGTACTTC.

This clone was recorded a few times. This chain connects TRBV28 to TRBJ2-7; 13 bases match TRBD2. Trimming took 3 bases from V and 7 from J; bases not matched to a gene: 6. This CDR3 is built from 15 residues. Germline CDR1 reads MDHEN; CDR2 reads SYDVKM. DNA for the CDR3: TGTGCCAGCAGTTTGACTAGCGGGAGGAAATGGGAGCAGTACTTC. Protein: CASSLTSGRKWEQYF.

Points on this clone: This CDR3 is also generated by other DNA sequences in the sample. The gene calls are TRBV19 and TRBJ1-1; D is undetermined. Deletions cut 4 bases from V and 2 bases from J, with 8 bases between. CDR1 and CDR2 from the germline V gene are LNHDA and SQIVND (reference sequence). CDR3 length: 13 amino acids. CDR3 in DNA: TGTGCCAGTAGTAGGGGAGGAAACACTGAAGCTTTCTTT. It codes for CASSRGGNTEAFF. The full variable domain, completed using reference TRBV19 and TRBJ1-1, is DGGITQSPKYLFRKEGQNVTLSCEQNLNHDAMYWYRQDPGQGLRLIYYSQIVNDFQKGDIAEGYSVSREKKESFPLTVTSAQKNPTAFYLCASSRGGNTEAFFGQGTRLTVV.

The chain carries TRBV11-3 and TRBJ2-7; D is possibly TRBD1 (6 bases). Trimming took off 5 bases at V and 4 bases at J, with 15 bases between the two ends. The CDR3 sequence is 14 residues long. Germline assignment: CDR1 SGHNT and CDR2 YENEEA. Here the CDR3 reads CASSPFGQSYEQYF. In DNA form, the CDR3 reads TGTGCCAGCAGCCCCTTCGGACAGTCGTACGAGCAGTACTTC.

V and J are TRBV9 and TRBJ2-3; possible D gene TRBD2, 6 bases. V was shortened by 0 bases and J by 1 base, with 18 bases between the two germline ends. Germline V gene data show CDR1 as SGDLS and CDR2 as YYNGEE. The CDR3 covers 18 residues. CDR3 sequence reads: CASSVDGGGLRGTDTQYF. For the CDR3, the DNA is TGTGCCAGCAGCGTAGACGGGGGAGGATTGCGGGGCACAGATACGCAGTATTTT.

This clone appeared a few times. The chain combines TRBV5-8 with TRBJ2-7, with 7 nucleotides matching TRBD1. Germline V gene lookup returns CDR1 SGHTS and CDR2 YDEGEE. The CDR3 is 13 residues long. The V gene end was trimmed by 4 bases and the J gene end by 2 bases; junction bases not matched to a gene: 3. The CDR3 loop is CASSRQGTYEQYF. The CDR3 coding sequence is TGTGCCAGCAGCAGACAGGGCACCTACGAGCAGTACTTC.

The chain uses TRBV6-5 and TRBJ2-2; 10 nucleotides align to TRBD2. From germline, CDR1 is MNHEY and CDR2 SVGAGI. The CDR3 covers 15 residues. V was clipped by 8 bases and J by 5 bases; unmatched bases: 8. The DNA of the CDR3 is TGTGCCAGCTGCCGACTAGCGGGTTTAACCGGGGAGCTGTTTTTT. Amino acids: CASCRLAGLTGELFF.

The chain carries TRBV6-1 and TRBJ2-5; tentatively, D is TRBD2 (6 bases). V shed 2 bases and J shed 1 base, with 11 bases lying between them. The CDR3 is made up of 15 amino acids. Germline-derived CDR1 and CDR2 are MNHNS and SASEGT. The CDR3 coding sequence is TGTGCCAGCAGTGAATTAAGGGGAGGCCAAGAGACCCAGTACTTC. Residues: CASSELRGGQETQYF.